This TCR beta chain came from a study of blood T cell repertoires in COVID-19 (dated by TCRdb to the early 2020s). General notes on the study: Samples from collaborators originated in the United States, Italy and Spain and spanned both the acute and convalescent phases of COVID-19. The material from the prospective study consisted of cDNA or gDNA derived from T cells, B-cell-depleted T cells, or PBMCs. Deeply sampled blood TCRbeta repertoires from subjects exposed to, actively infected with, or recovered from COVID-19 were included in the dataset. The repertoires were made available in a free public database intended to serve as a resource for research on the immune response to SARS-CoV-2. Samples were obtained from the ongoing ImmuneRACE study (first 160 participants) and from over a thousand subjects provided by 6 global collaborators. A de-identified subject ID, COVID-19 status, age in years and sex were almost always included in the sample metadata. Where available, HLA class I and class II types were taken from metadata supplied by the sample provider and were not determined by assay-based typing.

The collaborating institutions used their own protocols to collect whole blood in K2EDTA tubes. For TCRbeta analysis, collaborator samples were shipped as frozen whole blood, as isolated PBMCs, or as DNA extracted from either sample type. TCRbeta CDR3 regions were amplified from genomic DNA using the immunoSEQ Assay, a bias-controlled multiplex PCR. The original pipeline was this. The number of nucleated cells in each sample was estimated by amplification of reference gene primers within the assay. To quantify the absolute abundance of each unique TCRbeta CDR3 rearrangement, sequence reads were collapsed and filtered. For each sample, productive Simpson clonality was calculated as the square root of Simpson's diversity index across productive rearrangements. Held by TCRdb, this immuneACCESS table contains in-frame sequences only and omits some clones. Under half of the omission traces to an unresolved V gene where checked; the cause of the rest is unknown. V, J and clone size reflect that table, while D and trimming were determined from the DNA. Here the sample has over 150,000 clones; roughly 89% occur a single time. The top ten hold roughly 0.51% of the sample.

Here is what the overall study found, with its caveats: How much clinical and demographic metadata was included differed by source and by participant, and the metadata was provided uncurated.

Trimming costs V 8 bases and J 4 bases, and their ends lie 10 bases apart. Based on the germline V gene, the CDR1 and CDR2 sequences are ENHRY and SYGVKD. The CDR3, from cysteine to phenylalanine, totals 12 residues. The DNA shown is the 36-base CDR3, in frame from base 1. Regarding this clone: Its antigen has not been determined. No qualities accompany the bases; no much larger clone lies one base away.

The sequencing input was peripheral blood. The receptor's source is a man aged 50 or older with acute or convalescent COVID-19. The chain employs TRBV10-3 and TRBJ2-3, with the D gene uncertain. The DNA sequence is TGTGCCATCTCTCCTAGTCCAGATACGCAGTATTTT. Its amino acids are CAISPSPDTQYF.